Each of the 22 T cell receptor beta chains below was sequenced from the same sample in a study of glioma-infiltrating T cells after dendritic cell vaccination. Time point noted: after dendritic cell vaccination, including at tumor progression/relapse. Libraries were prepared by immunoSEQ multiplex PCR; TCRdb keeps only in-frame clonotypes and omits some of them. In the table there are about 65,000 clones, around nine tenths of which are singletons. The sample here was blood, taken after dendritic cell vaccination. These receptors originate from a human donor with glioblastoma.

The genes are TRBV4-2 and TRBJ2-7, with D perhaps matching TRBD1 (6 bases). This CDR3 has 14 residues. Trimming took off 1 base at V and 5 bases at J, with 12 bases between the two ends. The V gene's germline CDR1 is LGHNA and CDR2 YNFKEQ. CDR3 protein: CASSQARGEDEQYF. CDR3 coding DNA: TGTGCCAGCAGCCAAGCCAGGGGAGAGGACGAGCAGTACTTC.

The chain uses TRBV11-2 and TRBJ1-3, with TRBD1 matching over 12 bases. Germline lookup yields CDR1 SGHAT and CDR2 FQNNGV. After removal of 3 bases from V and 2 bases from J, the junction contained 8 bases not matched to a gene. The CDR3 is 18 amino acids. The CDR3 DNA follows: TGTGCCAGCAGCTTTAGGGACAGGGGGCAAGTTACTGGAAACACCATATATTTT. It codes for CASSFRDRGQVTGNTIYF.

V is TRBV19 and J is TRBJ2-5, with D possibly matching TRBD2 (6 bases). The CDR3 covers 16 residues. Trimming cost V 3 bases and J 2 bases, with 16 bases left between them. In germline, CDR1 is LNHDA, CDR2 SQIVND (reference sequence). CDR3 bases: TGTGCCAGTAGTATCCGGGGAGTCGGGGGTCAAGAGACCCAGTACTTC. It yields the protein CASSIRGVGGQETQYF.

Here the CDR3 reads CASSLTGGDSPLHF. The CDR3 coding sequence is TGCGCCAGCAGCTTGACGGGAGGGGATTCACCCCTCCACTTT. The V and J genes are TRBV5-1 and TRBJ1-6; D is perhaps TRBD1 (5 bases). Deletions cut 1 base from V and 8 bases from J, with 10 bases between. CDR3 size: 14 residues. Germline lookup yields CDR1 SGHRS and CDR2 YFSETQ.

This chain connects TRBV23-1 to TRBJ1-1; possibly TRBD1 for D (6 bases). TRBV23-1 has ORF status, its function being uncertain. This CDR3 is 16 amino acids long. V was trimmed by 3 bases and J by 3 bases, leaving 17 bases between them. In DNA form, the CDR3 reads TGCGCCAGCAGTCACCCGCGGGGGGCCCAGGACACTGAAGCTTTCTTT. Translation gives CASSHPRGAQDTEAFF.

The chain links TRBV5-1 to TRBJ1-3, with D unresolved. The germline V gene has CDR1 SGHRS and CDR2 YFSETQ. This CDR3 comprises 16 residues. The V and J ends lost 0 bases and 2 bases respectively, with 12 bases between them. The CDR3: CASSLGGQTTGNTIYF. The CDR3 DNA reads TGCGCCAGCAGCTTGGGAGGGCAAACTACTGGAAACACCATATATTTT. Together with reference TRBV5-1 and TRBJ1-3, the CDR3 gives the full variable domain: KAGVTQTPRYLIKTRGQQVTLSCSPISGHRSVSWYQQTPGQGLQFLFEYFSETQRNKGNFPGRFSGRQFSNSRSEMNVSTLELGDSALYLCASSLGGQTTGNTIYFGEGSWLTVV.

Here the CDR3 DNA reads TGTGCCAGCAGTGACCCCGGACAGGGGGTAGTCAATGAGCAGTTCTTC. Protein sequence: CASSDPGQGVVNEQFF. The chain links TRBV25-1 to TRBJ2-1; 10 nucleotides agree with TRBD1. This CDR3 region has 16 residues. V was pared by 3 bases and J by 6 bases, with 8 bases of the junction left unmatched. Germline V CDR1 and CDR2: MGHDK, SYGVNS.

This chain links TRBV5-1 with TRBJ2-1; TRBD1 matches 10 bases. The CDR3 is 15 amino acids. The germline V gene encodes CDR1 SGHRS and CDR2 YFSETQ. The V and J ends lost 7 bases and 2 bases, in that order; junction bases with no gene match: 6. CDR3 sequence: CASLKGQGTYNEQFF. The CDR3 DNA reads as TGCGCCAGCTTGAAGGGACAGGGGACCTACAATGAGCAGTTCTTC.

This chain connects TRBV10-3 to TRBJ1-2, with D possibly being TRBD1 (5 bases). This CDR3 has 13 residues. Germline values: CDR1 ENHRY, CDR2 SYGVKD. Trimming left V 2 bases short and J 8 bases short, with 12 bases between. As DNA, the CDR3 is TGTGCCATCAGTGAGCGGGGGTCGGGCGGCTACACCTTC. It translates to CAISERGSGGYTF.

The chain couples TRBV4-2 to TRBJ2-3; 12 bases agree with TRBD2. The V gene end was trimmed by 0 bases and the J gene end by 2 bases; junction bases not matched to a gene: 6. This CDR3 comprises 18 residues. Looked up from germline, CDR1 is LGHNA and CDR2 is YNFKEQ. The CDR3 here is CASSQDLAGGSDTDTQYF. The CDR3 DNA reads as TGTGCCAGCAGCCAAGACCTAGCGGGGGGGTCGGACACAGATACGCAGTATTTT.

V is TRBV4-1 and J is TRBJ2-2, with 7 bases matching TRBD1. The CDR3 spans 15 residues. V was pared by 4 bases and J by 2 bases, with 4 bases of the junction left unmatched. Germline V lookup: CDR1 MGHRA, CDR2 YSYEKL. CDR3 bases: TGCGCCAGCAGCCTCAGACAGGGAAACACCGGGGAGCTGTTTTTT. Translated: CASSLRQGNTGELFF.

The rearrangement joins TRBV7-9 to TRBJ2-5; D uncertain. Trimming took off 2 bases at V and 5 bases at J, with 3 bases between the two ends. Germline V gene data show CDR1 as SEHNR and CDR2 as FQNEAQ (reference sequence). This CDR3 has 11 amino acids. CDR3 sequence reads: CASSLSETQYF. CDR3 nucleotide sequence: TGTGCCAGCAGCTTATCTGAGACCCAGTACTTC.

The rearrangement links TRBV6-1 to TRBJ2-5; 10 bases fit TRBD1. This CDR3 has 14 residues. Germline values: CDR1 MNHNS, CDR2 SASEGT. V shed 1 base, J shed 7 bases, and the junction held 3 bases outside the gene matches. The CDR3 loop reads CASSEGGQGLTQYF. CDR3 bases: TGTGCCAGCAGTGAAGGGGGACAGGGGTTGACCCAGTACTTC.

This chain uses TRBV29-1 with TRBJ2-7, with 7 bases identical to TRBD2. The junction had 10 bases not matched to a gene; V was cut back by 6 bases and J by 5 bases. Germline V gives CDR1 SQVTM, CDR2 ANQGSEA. The CDR3 is made up of 13 amino acids. The CDR3 protein is CSVEGRELDEQYF. The CDR3 DNA reads as TGCAGCGTCGAGGGGAGGGAATTGGACGAGCAGTACTTC.

This rearrangement joins TRBV4-2 to TRBJ2-2, with TRBD2 matching over 9 bases. CDR3 length: 17 amino acids. The V segment lost 4 bases and the J segment 6 bases; nucleotides outside the gene matches: 12. Germline CDR1 LGHNA, CDR2 YNFKEQ. CDR3 loop: CASSLGGASGISGELFF. CDR3 bases: TGTGCCAGCAGCCTAGGAGGGGCTAGCGGGATATCCGGGGAGCTGTTTTTT.

The chain has TRBV6-6 and TRBJ1-5; possible D gene TRBD1, 5 bases. CDR3 length: 14 amino acids. The germline V gene encodes CDR1 MNHNY and CDR2 SVGAGI (reference sequence). V lost 6 bases to trimming and J lost 3 bases, with 12 bases between them. The CDR3 DNA reads TGTGCCAGCAGCCCGGGGGGATTCAATCAGCCCCAGCATTTT. Its translation: CASSPGGFNQPQHF.

This clone is a singleton in its sample. V usage is TRBV10-1 and J usage is TRBJ2-2; D might be TRBD2 (6 bases). Between the trimmed V and J ends, which lost 3 bases and 1 base, there was a span of 12 bases. CDR3 length: 16 amino acids. CDR1 is WNHNN, CDR2 SYGVQD, per germline (reference sequence). The CDR3 DNA reads as TGCGCCAGCAGTGACCCGACTAGGGGGAACACCGGGGAGCTGTTTTTT. Its protein is CASSDPTRGNTGELFF.

Remarks on this clone: At one end, the junction sequence differs from germline, possibly due to a read error. This chain links TRBV27 with TRBJ2-6; TRBD1 matches at 10 bases. This CDR3 spans 14 amino acids. The germline V gene has CDR1 MNHEY and CDR2 SMNVEV (reference sequence). The CDR3 loop is CASTFRTGGNVLTF. In nucleotides, the CDR3 is TGTGCCAGCACCTTTCGGACAGGGGGCAACGTCCTGACTTTC.

The chain combines TRBV5-1 with TRBJ1-2; 10 nucleotides line up with TRBD1. The V and J ends lost 4 bases and 4 bases, in that order; junction bases with no gene match: 10. The CDR3 extends over 16 amino acids. The V gene's germline CDR1 is SGHRS and CDR2 YFSETQ. The CDR3 bases are TGCGCCAGCAGCACCCGGGACAGGGGATACGGCTATGGCTACACCTTC. Translated, it gives CASSTRDRGYGYGYTF. Complete variable domain (other parts from reference TRBV5-1 and TRBJ1-2): KAGVTQTPRYLIKTRGQQVTLSCSPISGHRSVSWYQQTPGQGLQFLFEYFSETQRNKGNFPGRFSGRQFSNSRSEMNVSTLELGDSALYLCASSTRDRGYGYGYTFGSGTRLTVV.

This clone was detected a few times. The J gene is TRBJ2-5, the V gene TRBV19; 11 nucleotides agree with TRBD1. The CDR3 consists of 14 residues. The germline V gene has CDR1 LNHDA and CDR2 SQIVND (reference sequence). Trimming cost V 6 bases and J 5 bases; bases outside gene matches: 5. Here the CDR3 reads CASRDRGRGETQYF. CDR3 in DNA: TGTGCCAGTAGGGACAGGGGGCGCGGGGAGACCCAGTACTTC. The full variable domain, rest sourced from reference TRBV19 and TRBJ2-5, is DGGITQSPKYLFRKEGQNVTLSCEQNLNHDAMYWYRQDPGQGLRLIYYSQIVNDFQKGDIAEGYSVSREKKESFPLTVTSAQKNPTAFYLCASRDRGRGETQYFGPGTRLLVL.

The chain is built from TRBV29-1 and TRBJ1-1, with TRBD1 identical over 9 bases. This CDR3 has 14 amino acids. Germline V gives CDR1 SQVTM, CDR2 ANQGSEA. The V gene end was trimmed by 4 bases and the J gene end by 5 bases; junction bases not matched to a gene: 8. The CDR3 sequence: CSVGWDRVGTEAFF. The DNA of the CDR3 is TGCAGCGTTGGTTGGGACAGGGTTGGGACTGAAGCTTTCTTT.

V usage is TRBV2 and J usage is TRBJ2-2; 8 nucleotides match TRBD2. The junction had 7 bases not matched to a gene; V was cut back by 6 bases and J by 4 bases. CDR3 length equals 15 residues. Germline loops: CDR1 SNHLY, CDR2 FYNNEI. Written as DNA, the CDR3 is TGTGCCAGCAGCGTCGCGGGGGGAGGCACCGGGGAGCTGTTTTTT. Translation gives CASSVAGGGTGELFF.